These T cell receptor beta chains were read from a single sample in a study of identical twins. TCRdb ran MiXCR on the 5' RACE reads and lists one entry per CDR3 protein. The sample has roughly 220,000 distinct CDR3 sequences, 5% to 7% seen once. These data were also filed under a second study, of T cells expressing NK-cell markers.

The sample was CD8+ T cells sorted from blood. The receptor set was obtained from a woman aged 18-29 years in good health. The CDR3 runs from the conserved cysteine through the conserved F or W. The D gene is left open where the match is weak. A clone size is listed for some rows: how often the clone was seen (once, few, many), or a class if it is expanded.

D gene	V gene	clone size	J gene	CDR3 protein	CDR3 DNA
TRBD2	TRBV10-3	few	TRBJ2-7	CAIDEREAGGEQYF	TGTGCCATCGACGAACGGGAGGCGGGCGGCGAGCAGTACTTC
NA	TRBV7-9	many	TRBJ2-1	CASSFRLGNSNEQFF	TGTGCCAGCAGCTTTCGACTGGGGAACTCCAATGAGCAGTTCTTC
TRBD2	TRBV6-1	NA	TRBJ2-3	CASRGSGREHRTDTQYF	TGTGCCAGCAGGGGTAGCGGGAGGGAACACCGCACAGATACGCAGTATTTT
NA	TRBV7-3	NA	TRBJ2-2	CASSLFSLGELFF	TGTGCCAGCAGCTTATTTTCTCTCGGGGAGCTGTTTTTT
NA	TRBV2	NA	TRBJ2-1	CARSDYSDEQFF	TGTGCCAGGAGCGACTATAGCGATGAGCAGTTCTTC
NA	TRBV4-3	NA	TRBJ1-1	CASSQGVSLAEAFF	TGCGCCAGCAGCCAAGGGGTCTCCTTGGCTGAAGCTTTCTTT
TRBD2	TRBV12-5	NA	TRBJ2-7	CASEGGSSYEQYF	TGTGCTAGTGAAGGCGGGAGCTCCTACGAGCAGTACTTC
NA	TRBV12-3/TRBV12-4	many	TRBJ1-5	CASSLGWGDPQHF	TGTGCCAGCAGTTTGGGGTGGGGGGATCCCCAGCATTTT
NA	TRBV15	NA	TRBJ2-1	CATSRVPKAGSRVAEQFF	TGTGCCACCAGCAGAGTCCCCAAGGCTGGCAGCCGGGTAGCTGAGCAGTTCTTC
TRBD1	TRBV12-3/TRBV12-4	many	TRBJ2-7	CASSFLQGGEQYF	TGTGCCAGCAGTTTTTTACAGGGGGGCGAGCAGTACTTC